One sample yielded the 25 T cell receptor beta chains listed below, sequenced in a study of shared clonotypes between healthy human individuals. Measured with immunoSEQ multiplex PCR; TCRdb has only the in-frame clones, and not every one. The data hold 950,000 to 1,100,000 clones, with approximately 68% observed a single time. Sample: memory CD4+ T cells sorted from blood. Subset here: CD45RA-negative fraction. All receptors come from a young man in good health.

The chain combines TRBV6-1 with TRBJ1-2; possibly TRBD1 for D (6 bases). Trimming took off 6 bases at V and 8 bases at J, with 13 bases between the two ends. The CDR3 covers 12 residues. Germline CDR1 reads MNHNS; CDR2 reads SASEGT. This chain's CDR3 is CASRLTGSGYTF. The CDR3 DNA sequence: TGTGCCAGCAGGCTAACAGGGTCCGGCTACACCTTC.

This rearrangement joins TRBV27 to TRBJ2-2; perhaps TRBD1 as D (6 bases). Germline lookup yields CDR1 MNHEY and CDR2 SMNVEV (reference sequence). V gave up 2 bases and J gave up 3 bases, with 16 bases separating them. The CDR3 runs 17 residues. The CDR3 loop reads CASSLRGTGTYTGELFF. CDR3 in DNA: TGTGCCAGCAGTTTAAGGGGTACCGGGACATACACCGGGGAGCTGTTTTTT.

The chain links TRBV7-2 to TRBJ1-4, with D hard to call. Per germline, CDR1 SGHTA and CDR2 FQGNSA. The CDR3 extends over 13 amino acids. With 5 bases removed from V and 7 bases from J, the gap between germline ends came to 11 bases. The CDR3 loop reads CASSRTGGEKLFF. CDR3 nucleotides: TGTGCCAGCAGCCGGACTGGCGGTGAAAAACTGTTTTTT. The full variable domain, its missing parts supplied by reference TRBV7-2 and TRBJ1-4, is GAGVSQSPSNKVTEKGKDVELRCDPISGHTALYWYRQSLGQGLEFLIYFQGNSAPDKSGLPSDRFSAERTGGSVSTLTIQRTQQEDSAVYLCASSRTGGEKLFFGSGTQLSVL.

This chain's CDR3 is CASSLWGAGNTIYF. Written as DNA, the CDR3 is TGTGCCAGCAGCCTCTGGGGGGCAGGAAACACCATATATTTT. This rearrangement joins TRBV5-6 to TRBJ1-3; perhaps TRBD1 as D (6 bases). CDR1 and CDR2 from the germline V gene are SGHDT and YYEEEE. CDR3 length: 14 amino acids. Trimming took 4 bases from V and 4 from J, leaving 12 bases between them.

This clone showed up just a few times. The genes are TRBV2 and TRBJ2-7; a weak D match, TRBD1 (5 bases). Germline V gives CDR1 SNHLY, CDR2 FYNNEI. The CDR3 contains 11 residues. Trimming cost V 6 bases and J 4 bases, with 7 bases left between them. CDR3 sequence reads: CASSRDYEQYF. DNA of the CDR3: TGTGCCAGCAGCAGGGATTACGAGCAGTACTTC.

The chain recombines TRBV7-9 with TRBJ1-4; 7 bases line up with TRBD1. Germline-derived CDR1 and CDR2 are SEHNR and FQNEAQ (reference sequence). The CDR3 extends over 14 amino acids. V was clipped by 5 bases and J by 11 bases; unmatched bases: 11. The CDR3 coding sequence is TGTGCCAGCAGCACCTTAGACAGGGTAGGGAAACTGTTTTTT. This encodes CASSTLDRVGKLFF.

The chain carries TRBV5-8 and TRBJ2-3; D is perhaps TRBD2 (6 bases). Germline V lookup: CDR1 SGHTS, CDR2 YDEGEE. V gave up 3 bases and J gave up 2 bases, with 10 bases separating them. The CDR3 sequence is 14 residues long. The CDR3 DNA follows: TGTGCCAGCAGCTCGAGGACTACCACAGATACGCAGTATTTT. Amino acid sequence: CASSSRTTTDTQYF. Complete variable domain (other parts from reference TRBV5-8 and TRBJ2-3): EAGVTQSPTHLIKTRGQQATLRCSPISGHTSVYWYQQALGLGLQFLLWYDEGEERNRGNFPPRFSGRQFPNYSSELNVNALELEDSALYLCASSSRTTTDTQYFGPGTRLTVL.

This clone was found once. Here the CDR3 DNA reads TGCGCCAGCAGCCTCACCGAGGGGGTCTTCTACGAGCAGTACTTC. Protein sequence: CASSLTEGVFYEQYF. The chain links TRBV4-1 to TRBJ2-7; weak D call: TRBD1 (6 bases). Germline V lookup: CDR1 MGHRA, CDR2 YSYEKL. V was trimmed by 4 bases and J by 3 bases, leaving 16 bases between them. This CDR3 spans 15 amino acids.

Only a few counts were recorded for this clone. The chain has TRBV5-1 and TRBJ2-3; 10 positions match TRBD2. The CDR3 consists of 15 residues. The V gene's germline CDR1 is SGHRS and CDR2 YFSETQ. J gave up 5 bases and V 3 bases, and 6 bases lay outside the gene matches. CDR3 nucleotides: TGCGCCAGCAGCTCCCTAGCGGGAGAGCTAGATACGCAGTATTTT. As protein: CASSSLAGELDTQYF.

The CDR3 nucleotides are TGCGCCAGCAGCCAAGATGGGGTAGCGGGGGGGCGGCAAGAGACCCAGTACTTC. Translated, it gives CASSQDGVAGGRQETQYF. This sequence joins TRBV4-1 and TRBJ2-5; 11 bases match TRBD2. The CDR3 runs 18 residues. V gave up 0 bases and J gave up 2 bases; unmatched junction bases: 8. Germline loops: CDR1 MGHRA, CDR2 YSYEKL.

The V and J genes are TRBV5-1 and TRBJ1-6; TRBD1 matches 7 bases. This CDR3 has 15 amino acids. The germline gives CDR1 SGHRS, CDR2 YFSETQ. V trimming: 4 bases; J trimming: 14 bases; junction bases outside the gene matches: 15. CDR3 loop: CASSPDSGQVGTLHF. In nucleotides, the CDR3 is TGCGCCAGCAGCCCCGACTCTGGACAGGTCGGAACCCTCCACTTT. Variable domain in full (rest from reference TRBV5-1 and TRBJ1-6): KAGVTQTPRYLIKTRGQQVTLSCSPISGHRSVSWYQQTPGQGLQFLFEYFSETQRNKGNFPGRFSGRQFSNSRSEMNVSTLELGDSALYLCASSPDSGQVGTLHFGNGTRLTVT.

The sample holds one count of this clone. The chain joins TRBV30 to TRBJ2-7, with a possible D match to TRBD1 (6 bases). Trimming took off 4 bases at V and 0 bases at J, with 16 bases between the two ends. CDR1 is GTSNPN and CDR2 is SVGIG in the germline V gene (reference sequence). The length of the CDR3 is 15 residues. The CDR3 region is CAWMRVQGSSYEQYF. The CDR3 DNA follows: TGTGCCTGGATGAGAGTACAGGGAAGCTCCTACGAGCAGTACTTC.

The rearrangement joins TRBV11-2 to TRBJ2-7; 11 bases align to TRBD1. The CDR3 spans 17 residues. After removal of 5 bases from V and 1 base from J, the junction contained 10 bases not matched to a gene. CDR1 and CDR2 (germline): SGHAT, FQNNGV. The CDR3 is CASSQGAGTGGSYEQYF. The CDR3 DNA follows: TGTGCCAGCAGCCAGGGGGCGGGGACAGGGGGTTCCTACGAGCAGTACTTC.

The genes are TRBV10-2 and TRBJ2-2; a possible D gene is TRBD1 (5 bases). V lost 10 bases, J lost 2 bases, and 14 bases lay in between. The CDR3 is made up of 14 amino acids. In germline, CDR1 is WSHSY, CDR2 SAAADI. The CDR3 nucleotides read TGCGCCACTTCGTTGACAGCTAACACCGGGGAGCTGTTTTTT. It is translated as CATSLTANTGELFF.

On this clone itself: Within the sample, other DNA sequences also encode this same CDR3. The chain joins TRBV10-3 to TRBJ1-2; D not certain. This CDR3 spans 13 amino acids. Germline-derived CDR1 and CDR2 are ENHRY and SYGVKD. The ends were cut back, 2 bases at V and 2 bases at J, with 6 bases in the middle. The CDR3, as DNA: TGTGCCATCAGTGAGCTGGGGAACTATGGCTACACCTTC. Protein: CAISELGNYGYTF.

The chain joins TRBV2 to TRBJ1-5; maybe TRBD1 (5 bases). Trimming removed 7 bases at V and 4 bases at J, with 23 bases between. This CDR3 contains 17 residues. Germline assignment: CDR1 SNHLY and CDR2 FYNNEI. The CDR3 region is CASIGSMSGEGNQPQHF. The CDR3 region has the DNA TGTGCCAGCATAGGGTCGATGTCGGGGGAGGGGAATCAGCCCCAGCATTTT.

This clone was picked up one time. The chain couples TRBV5-1 to TRBJ2-2; D is ambiguous. This CDR3 is built from 16 residues. Germline CDR1 reads SGHRS; CDR2 reads YFSETQ. The germline V and J ends were trimmed by 4 bases and 4 bases, with 17 bases remaining between them. The CDR3 sequence is CASSLRPSEGTGELFF. The CDR3 bases are TGCGCCAGCAGCCTCCGCCCGTCTGAAGGCACCGGGGAGCTGTTTTTT.

The chain joins TRBV7-2 to TRBJ2-5, with 11 bases identical to TRBD2. CDR3 length: 16 amino acids. Germline assignment: CDR1 SGHTA and CDR2 FQGNSA. The ends lost 5 bases at V and 5 bases at J; junction bases unmatched: 10. The CDR3 loop is CASSPRLAGTGETQYF. The CDR3 coding sequence is TGTGCCAGCAGCCCGCGACTAGCGGGAACGGGTGAGACCCAGTACTTC. The whole variable domain, remainder taken from reference TRBV7-2 and TRBJ2-5, is GAGVSQSPSNKVTEKGKDVELRCDPISGHTALYWYRQSLGQGLEFLIYFQGNSAPDKSGLPSDRFSAERTGGSVSTLTIQRTQQEDSAVYLCASSPRLAGTGETQYFGPGTRLLVL.

V usage is TRBV7-2 and J usage is TRBJ2-3; 13 positions agree with TRBD2. Trimming removed 3 bases from V and 5 bases from J; junction bases left unmatched: 5. Per the germline V gene, CDR1 is SGHTA and CDR2 is FQGNSA. The CDR3 consists of 16 residues. This CDR3 is CASSLRTSGSGDTQYF. CDR3 DNA sequence: TGTGCCAGCAGCTTGCGGACTAGCGGGAGCGGAGATACGCAGTATTTT. The variable domain in full, completed from reference TRBV7-2 and TRBJ2-3, reads GAGVSQSPSNKVTEKGKDVELRCDPISGHTALYWYRQSLGQGLEFLIYFQGNSAPDKSGLPSDRFSAERTGGSVSTLTIQRTQQEDSAVYLCASSLRTSGSGDTQYFGPGTRLTVL.

The chain couples TRBV2 to TRBJ2-7; a possible D gene is TRBD2 (5 bases). The germline gives CDR1 SNHLY, CDR2 FYNNEI. The V gene lost 8 bases and the J gene lost 4 bases, with 15 bases spanning the gap. The CDR3 contains 13 residues. CDR3 sequence: CASGEPDVYEQYF. CDR3 DNA sequence: TGTGCCAGCGGGGAGCCGGACGTATACGAGCAGTACTTC.

The chain is built from TRBV5-1 and TRBJ2-3; no reliable D call. Per germline, CDR1 SGHRS and CDR2 YFSETQ. The length of the CDR3 is 14 residues. V was cut by 0 bases and J by 6 bases, with 11 bases left in between. The CDR3 DNA reads as TGCGCCAGCAGCTTGGCGACTCTCTTGGATACGCAGTATTTT. Translating gives CASSLATLLDTQYF.

This clone was observed once. This chain links TRBV6-6 with TRBJ1-1, with D possibly being TRBD1 (6 bases). Trimming removed 5 bases at V and 0 bases at J, with 13 bases between. The CDR3 consists of 15 residues. In germline, CDR1 is MNHNY, CDR2 SVGAGI (reference sequence). The CDR3 region has the DNA TGTGCCAGCAGTCATGGACAGACCATGAACACTGAAGCTTTCTTT. Translating it yields CASSHGQTMNTEAFF.

The chain has TRBV5-6 and TRBJ2-1; 7 nucleotides line up with TRBD1. The germline V gene has CDR1 SGHDT and CDR2 YYEEEE. There are 14 residues in the CDR3. V gave up 1 base and J gave up 9 bases; unmatched junction bases: 7. CDR3: CASSLRGLRLEQFF. The CDR3 DNA sequence: TGTGCCAGCAGCTTGAGGGGGCTGCGGCTTGAGCAGTTCTTC.

The rearrangement uses TRBV27 and TRBJ1-1; a weak D match, TRBD1 (5 bases). Trimming pared 2 bases from V and 2 bases from J, leaving 9 bases between. CDR1 is MNHEY and CDR2 is SMNVEV in the germline V gene (reference sequence). This CDR3 spans 14 amino acids. CDR3 DNA sequence: TGTGCCAGCAGTTTAGTCGGGGGAAACACTGAAGCTTTCTTT. It codes for CASSLVGGNTEAFF.

This clone was seen a single time. The CDR3 DNA is TGTGCCAGCAGCTTAAACGTGGAGGGCTATGGCTACACCTTC. The encoded protein is CASSLNVEGYGYTF. This chain links TRBV5-4 with TRBJ1-2; D is undetermined. CDR3 length equals 14 residues. From germline, CDR1 is SGHNT and CDR2 YYREEE (reference sequence). Trimming took off 2 bases at V and 4 bases at J, with 12 bases between the two ends.